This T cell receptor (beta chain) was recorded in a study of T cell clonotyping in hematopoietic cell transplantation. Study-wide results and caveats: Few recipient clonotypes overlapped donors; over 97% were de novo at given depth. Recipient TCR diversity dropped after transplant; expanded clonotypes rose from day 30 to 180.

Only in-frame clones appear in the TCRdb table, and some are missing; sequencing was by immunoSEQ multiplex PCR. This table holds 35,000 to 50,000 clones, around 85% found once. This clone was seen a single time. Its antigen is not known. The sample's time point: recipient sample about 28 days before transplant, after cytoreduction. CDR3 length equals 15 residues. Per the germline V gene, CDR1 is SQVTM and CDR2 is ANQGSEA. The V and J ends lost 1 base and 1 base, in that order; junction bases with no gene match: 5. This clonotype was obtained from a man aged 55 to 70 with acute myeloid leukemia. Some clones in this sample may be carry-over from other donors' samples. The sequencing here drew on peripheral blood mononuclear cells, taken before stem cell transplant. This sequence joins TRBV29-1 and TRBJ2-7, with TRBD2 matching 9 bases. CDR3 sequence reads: CSVEGAGGKSYEQYF. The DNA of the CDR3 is TGCAGCGTTGAAGGCGCGGGGGGGAAGTCCTACGAGCAGTACTTC.